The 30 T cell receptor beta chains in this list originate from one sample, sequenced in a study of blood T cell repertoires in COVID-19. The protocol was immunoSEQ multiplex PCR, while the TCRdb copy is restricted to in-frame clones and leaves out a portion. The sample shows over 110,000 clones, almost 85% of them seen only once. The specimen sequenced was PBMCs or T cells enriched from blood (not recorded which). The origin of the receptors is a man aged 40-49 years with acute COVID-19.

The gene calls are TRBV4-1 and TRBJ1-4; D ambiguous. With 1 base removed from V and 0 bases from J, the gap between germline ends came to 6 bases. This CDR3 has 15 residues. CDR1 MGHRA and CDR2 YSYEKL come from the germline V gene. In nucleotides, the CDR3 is TGCGCCAGCAGCCAAGGGAGGGCAACTAATGAAAAACTGTTTTTT. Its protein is CASSQGRATNEKLFF.

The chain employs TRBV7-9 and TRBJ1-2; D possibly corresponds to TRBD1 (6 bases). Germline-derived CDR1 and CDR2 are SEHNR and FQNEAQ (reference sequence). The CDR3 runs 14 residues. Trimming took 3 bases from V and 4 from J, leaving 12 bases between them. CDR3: CASSFGGRVYGYTF. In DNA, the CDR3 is TGTGCCAGCAGCTTCGGGGGGCGCGTCTATGGCTACACCTTC.

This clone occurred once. For the CDR3, the DNA is TGTGCCAGTAGTATGACCCGGACAGGTGGAGAGACCCAGTACTTC. Translation: CASSMTRTGGETQYF. This chain links TRBV19 with TRBJ2-5; TRBD1 agrees at 7 bases. Germline lookup yields CDR1 LNHDA and CDR2 SQIVND (reference sequence). Trimming removed 3 bases from V and 4 bases from J; junction bases left unmatched: 8. The CDR3 totals 15 residues.

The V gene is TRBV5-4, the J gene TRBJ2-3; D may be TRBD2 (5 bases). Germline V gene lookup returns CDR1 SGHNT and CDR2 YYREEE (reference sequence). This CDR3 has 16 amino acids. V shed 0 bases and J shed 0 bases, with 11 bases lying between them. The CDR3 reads CASSLGGPDSTDTQYF. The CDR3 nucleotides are TGTGCCAGCAGCTTGGGCGGGCCAGATAGCACAGATACGCAGTATTTT.

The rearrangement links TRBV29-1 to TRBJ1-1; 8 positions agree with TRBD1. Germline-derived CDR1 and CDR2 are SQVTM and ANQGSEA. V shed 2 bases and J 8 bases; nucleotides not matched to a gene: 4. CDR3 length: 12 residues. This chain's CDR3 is CSVEPRTGEAFF. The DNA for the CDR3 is TGCAGCGTTGAACCAAGGACAGGGGAAGCTTTCTTT.

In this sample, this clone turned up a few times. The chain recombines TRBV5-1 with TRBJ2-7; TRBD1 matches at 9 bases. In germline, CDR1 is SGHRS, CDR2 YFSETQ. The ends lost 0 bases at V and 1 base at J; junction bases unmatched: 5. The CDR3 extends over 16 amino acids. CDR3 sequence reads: CASSLGDRERSYEQYF. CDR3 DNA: TGCGCCAGCAGCTTGGGGGACAGGGAAAGGTCCTACGAGCAGTACTTC.

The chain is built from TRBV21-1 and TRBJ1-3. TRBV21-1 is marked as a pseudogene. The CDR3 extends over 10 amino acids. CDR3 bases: TGTGCCCTCTATCGGGACACCATATATTTT. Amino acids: CALYRDTIYF.

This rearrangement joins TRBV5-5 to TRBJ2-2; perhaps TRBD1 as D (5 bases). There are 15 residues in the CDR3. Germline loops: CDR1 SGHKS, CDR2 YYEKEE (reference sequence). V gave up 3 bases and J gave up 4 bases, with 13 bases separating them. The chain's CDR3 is CASSSGKLSTGELFF. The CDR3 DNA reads TGTGCCAGCAGCTCAGGGAAATTGAGCACCGGGGAGCTGTTTTTT.

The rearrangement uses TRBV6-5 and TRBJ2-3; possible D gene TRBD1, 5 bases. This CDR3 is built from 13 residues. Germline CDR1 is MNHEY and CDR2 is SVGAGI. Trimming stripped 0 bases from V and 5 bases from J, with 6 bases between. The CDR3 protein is CASSYSRGDTQYF. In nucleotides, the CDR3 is TGTGCCAGCAGTTACTCAAGGGGAGATACGCAGTATTTT.

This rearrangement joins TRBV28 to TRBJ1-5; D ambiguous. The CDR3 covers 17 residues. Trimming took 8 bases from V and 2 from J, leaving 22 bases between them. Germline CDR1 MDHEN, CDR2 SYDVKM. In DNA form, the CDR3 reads TGTGCCAGCTGGAAGGATAGAGGGTCCTGGGGCAATCAGCCCCAGCATTTT. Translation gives CASWKDRGSWGNQPQHF.

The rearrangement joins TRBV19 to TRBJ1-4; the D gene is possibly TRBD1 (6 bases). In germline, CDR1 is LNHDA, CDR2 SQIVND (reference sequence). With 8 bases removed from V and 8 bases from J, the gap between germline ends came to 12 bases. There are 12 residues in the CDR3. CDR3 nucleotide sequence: TGTGCCAGTGGACAGACGACCGAAAAACTGTTTTTT. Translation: CASGQTTEKLFF. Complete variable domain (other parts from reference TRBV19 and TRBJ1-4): DGGITQSPKYLFRKEGQNVTLSCEQNLNHDAMYWYRQDPGQGLRLIYYSQIVNDFQKGDIAEGYSVSREKKESFPLTVTSAQKNPTAFYLCASGQTTEKLFFGSGTQLSVL.

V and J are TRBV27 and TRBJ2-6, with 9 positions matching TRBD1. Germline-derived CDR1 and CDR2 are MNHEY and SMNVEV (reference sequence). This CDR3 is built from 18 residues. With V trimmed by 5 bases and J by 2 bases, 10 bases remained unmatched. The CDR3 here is CASSPTGTGLPGANVLTF. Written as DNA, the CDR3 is TGTGCCAGCAGTCCTACCGGGACAGGGTTACCTGGGGCCAACGTCCTGACTTTC.

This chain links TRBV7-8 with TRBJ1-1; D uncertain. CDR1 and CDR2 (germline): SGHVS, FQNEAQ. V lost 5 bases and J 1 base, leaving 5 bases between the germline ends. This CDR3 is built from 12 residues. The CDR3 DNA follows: TGTGCCAGCAGCACACAGAACACTGAAGCTTTCTTT. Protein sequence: CASSTQNTEAFF.

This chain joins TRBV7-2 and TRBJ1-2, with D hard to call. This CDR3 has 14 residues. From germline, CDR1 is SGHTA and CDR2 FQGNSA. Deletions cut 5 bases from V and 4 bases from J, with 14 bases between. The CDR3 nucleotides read TGTGCCAGCAGCCGCTCGGACTTTTCCTATGGCTACACCTTC. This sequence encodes CASSRSDFSYGYTF.

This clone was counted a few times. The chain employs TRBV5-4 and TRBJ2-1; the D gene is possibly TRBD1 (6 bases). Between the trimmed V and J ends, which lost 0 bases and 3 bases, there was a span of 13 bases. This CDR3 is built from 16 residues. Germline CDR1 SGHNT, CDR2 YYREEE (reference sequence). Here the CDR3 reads CASSLASQGYYNEQFF. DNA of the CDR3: TGTGCCAGCAGCTTGGCGAGTCAGGGGTACTACAATGAGCAGTTCTTC.

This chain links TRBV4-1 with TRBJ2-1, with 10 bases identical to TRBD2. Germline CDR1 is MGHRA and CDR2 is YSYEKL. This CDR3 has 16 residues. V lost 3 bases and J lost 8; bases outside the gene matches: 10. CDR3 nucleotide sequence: TGCGCCAGCAGCCATCCTGGGACTAGCGAACGGGATGAGCAGTTCTTC. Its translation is CASSHPGTSERDEQFF.

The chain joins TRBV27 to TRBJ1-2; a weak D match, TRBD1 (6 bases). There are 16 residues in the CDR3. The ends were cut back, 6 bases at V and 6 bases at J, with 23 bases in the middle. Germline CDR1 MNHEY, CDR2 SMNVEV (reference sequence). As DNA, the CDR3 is TGTGCCAGCAGAAGACCCGGGACACGTGCCGCGGATGGCTACACCTTC. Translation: CASRRPGTRAADGYTF.

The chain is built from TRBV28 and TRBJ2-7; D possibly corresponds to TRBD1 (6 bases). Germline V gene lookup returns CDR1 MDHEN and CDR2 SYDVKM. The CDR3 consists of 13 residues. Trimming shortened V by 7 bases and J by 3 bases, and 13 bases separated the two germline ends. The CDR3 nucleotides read TGTGCCAGCACAGGGGTCGGAAACTACGAGCAGTACTTC. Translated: CASTGVGNYEQYF. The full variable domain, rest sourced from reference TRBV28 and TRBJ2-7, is DVKVTQSSRYLVKRTGEKVFLECVQDMDHENMFWYRQDPGLGLRLIYFSYDVKMKEKGDIPEGYSVSREKKERFSLILESASTNQTSMYLCASTGVGNYEQYFGPGTRLTVT.

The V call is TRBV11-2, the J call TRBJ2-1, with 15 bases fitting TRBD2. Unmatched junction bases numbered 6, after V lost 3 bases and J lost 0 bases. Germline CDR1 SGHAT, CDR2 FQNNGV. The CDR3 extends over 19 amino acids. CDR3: CASSLGTSGGSVSYNEQFF. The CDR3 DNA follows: TGTGCCAGCAGCTTGGGGACTAGCGGGGGGTCCGTCTCCTACAATGAGCAGTTCTTC.

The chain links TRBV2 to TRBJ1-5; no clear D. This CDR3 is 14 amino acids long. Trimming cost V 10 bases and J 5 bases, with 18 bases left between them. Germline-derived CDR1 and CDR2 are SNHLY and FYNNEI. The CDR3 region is CATSLGRLDQPQHF. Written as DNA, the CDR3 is TGTGCCACCTCCCTGGGGAGGTTGGATCAGCCCCAGCATTTT.

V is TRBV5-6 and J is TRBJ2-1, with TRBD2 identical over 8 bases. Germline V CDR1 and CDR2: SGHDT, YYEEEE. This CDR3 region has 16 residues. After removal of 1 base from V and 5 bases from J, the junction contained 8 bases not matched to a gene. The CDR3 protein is CASSLSAREEHNEQFF. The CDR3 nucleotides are TGTGCCAGCAGCTTGAGCGCGCGGGAGGAGCACAATGAGCAGTTCTTC.

The CDR3 is CASRPQVNYGYTF. The CDR3 DNA sequence: TGTGCCAGTAGGCCACAGGTGAACTATGGCTACACCTTC. This chain uses TRBV19 with TRBJ1-2, with a tentative D call TRBD1 (5 bases). This CDR3 is built from 13 residues. V lost 6 bases, J lost 2 bases, and 10 bases lay in between. Germline CDR1 reads LNHDA; CDR2 reads SQIVND (reference sequence).

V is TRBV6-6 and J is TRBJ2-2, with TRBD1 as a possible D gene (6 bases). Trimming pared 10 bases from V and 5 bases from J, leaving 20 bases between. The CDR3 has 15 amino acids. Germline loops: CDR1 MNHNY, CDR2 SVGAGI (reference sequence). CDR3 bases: TGTGCCACCTCAATGAGGGGGACCCTAACCGGGGAGCTGTTTTTT. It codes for CATSMRGTLTGELFF.

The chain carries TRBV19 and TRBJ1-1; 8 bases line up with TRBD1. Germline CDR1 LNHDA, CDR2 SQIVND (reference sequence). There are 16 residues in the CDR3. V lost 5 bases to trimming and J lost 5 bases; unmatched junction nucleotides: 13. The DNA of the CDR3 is TGTGCCAGTAGTGTAGGCAGGGGGCTTGGGTCGACTGAAGCTTTCTTT. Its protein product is CASSVGRGLGSTEAFF.

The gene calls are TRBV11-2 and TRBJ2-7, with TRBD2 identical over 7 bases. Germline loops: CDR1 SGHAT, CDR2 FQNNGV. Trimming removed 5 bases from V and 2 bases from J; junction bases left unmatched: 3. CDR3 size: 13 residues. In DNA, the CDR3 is TGTGCCAGCAGCGGGGGGGTTACCTACGAGCAGTACTTC. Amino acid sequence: CASSGGVTYEQYF.

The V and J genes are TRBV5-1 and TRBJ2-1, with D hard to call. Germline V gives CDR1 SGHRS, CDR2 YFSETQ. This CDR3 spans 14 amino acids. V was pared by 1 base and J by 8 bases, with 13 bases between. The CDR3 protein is CASSLTIGLHEQFF. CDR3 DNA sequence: TGCGCCAGCAGCTTGACTATTGGTTTACATGAGCAGTTCTTC.

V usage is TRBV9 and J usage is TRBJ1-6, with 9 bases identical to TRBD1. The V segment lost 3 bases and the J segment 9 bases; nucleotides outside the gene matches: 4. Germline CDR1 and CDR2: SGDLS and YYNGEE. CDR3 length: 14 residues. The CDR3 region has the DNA TGTGCCAGCAGCGCCACGACAGGGGGTTCACCCCTCCACTTT. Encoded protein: CASSATTGGSPLHF. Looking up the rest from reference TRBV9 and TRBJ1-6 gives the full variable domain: DSGVTQTPKHLITATGQRVTLRCSPRSGDLSVYWYQQSLDQGLQFLIQYYNGEERAKGNILERFSAQQFPDLHSELNLSSLELGDSALYFCASSATTGGSPLHFGNGTRLTVT.

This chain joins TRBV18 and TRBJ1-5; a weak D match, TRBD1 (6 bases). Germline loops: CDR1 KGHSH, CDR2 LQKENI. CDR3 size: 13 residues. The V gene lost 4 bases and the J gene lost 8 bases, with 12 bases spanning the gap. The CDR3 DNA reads TGTGCCAGCTCACGAGGAGAGGGGGAGCCCCAGCATTTT. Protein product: CASSRGEGEPQHF. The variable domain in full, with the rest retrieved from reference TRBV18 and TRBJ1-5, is NAGVMQNPRHLVRRRGQEARLRCSPMKGHSHVYWYRQLPEEGLKFMVYLQKENIIDESGMPKERFSAEFPKEGPSILRIQQVVRGDSAAYFCASSRGEGEPQHFGDGTRLSIL.

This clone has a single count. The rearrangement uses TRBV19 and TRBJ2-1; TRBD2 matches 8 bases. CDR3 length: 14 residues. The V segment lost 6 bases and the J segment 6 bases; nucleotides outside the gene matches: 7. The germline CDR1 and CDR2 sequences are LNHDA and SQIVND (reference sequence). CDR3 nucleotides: TGTGCCAGTAGGGGTGGACTAGCCTTCAATGAGCAGTTCTTC. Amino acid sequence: CASRGGLAFNEQFF.

The CDR3 DNA reads TGTGCCAGCAGCCCGGGACTAGTAGCCTACAATGAGCAGTTCTTC. Translated, it gives CASSPGLVAYNEQFF. The J gene is TRBJ2-1, the V gene TRBV7-9; TRBD2 aligns across 8 bases. Germline-derived CDR1 and CDR2 are SEHNR and FQNEAQ (reference sequence). V was clipped by 5 bases and J by 2 bases; unmatched bases: 5. This CDR3 has 15 amino acids.